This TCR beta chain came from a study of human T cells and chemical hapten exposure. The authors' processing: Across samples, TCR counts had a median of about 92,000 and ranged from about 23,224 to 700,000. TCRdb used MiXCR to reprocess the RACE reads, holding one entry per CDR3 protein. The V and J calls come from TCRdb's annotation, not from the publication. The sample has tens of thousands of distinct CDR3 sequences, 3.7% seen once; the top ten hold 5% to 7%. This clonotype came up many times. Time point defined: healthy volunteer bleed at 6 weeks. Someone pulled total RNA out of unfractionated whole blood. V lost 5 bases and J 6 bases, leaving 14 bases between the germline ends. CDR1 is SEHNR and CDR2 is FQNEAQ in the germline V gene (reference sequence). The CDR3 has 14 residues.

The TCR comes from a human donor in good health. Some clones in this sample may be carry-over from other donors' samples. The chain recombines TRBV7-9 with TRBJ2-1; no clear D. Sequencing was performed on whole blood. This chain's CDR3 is CASSRPTNANEQFF. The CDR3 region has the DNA TGTGCCAGCAGCCGCCCAACTAACGCCAATGAGCAGTTCTTC.